The T cell receptor (beta chain) under discussion was sequenced for a study of molecular identifiers for immune sequencing clone quantification. At the level of the study: Four of five RNA aliquots from roughly 21,000 or 96,000 naive CD8 T cells were sequenced. Study-level findings and limits: Clonotypes surpassing 20 RNA copies contained over 98% of effector molecules, versus under 1% in naive cells. Approximately 1 million naive cells reportedly did not prevent detection of spiked Jurkat TCR RNA from one cell.

This clonotype was found many times. Its antigen remains unknown. The authors built bulk TCR libraries by previously described methods with listed TCR primers. TCRdb redid the calling of the PCR reads with MiXCR, one entry per CDR3 protein. The table lists hundreds of thousands of distinct CDR3 sequences, about 22% of them singletons. The V gene's germline CDR1 is SGHVS and CDR2 FNYEAQ. CDR3 size: 15 residues. Deletions cut 5 bases from V and 1 base from J, with 13 bases between. The chain is built from TRBV7-6 and TRBJ2-3, with D possibly being TRBD2 (6 bases). The sample was naive CD8+ T cells from blood, with Jurkat cell RNA spiked in. As for subset: FACS-sorted CD8+CD4-CCR7+CD45RA+ naive T cells. The sequence was collected from a human donor in good health. Some libraries in this study had Jurkat cell RNA spiked in. CDR3 DNA: TGTGCCAGCAGCCAAGGTAGCGGAGGCACAGATACGCAGTATTTT. It yields the protein CASSQGSGGTDTQYF.